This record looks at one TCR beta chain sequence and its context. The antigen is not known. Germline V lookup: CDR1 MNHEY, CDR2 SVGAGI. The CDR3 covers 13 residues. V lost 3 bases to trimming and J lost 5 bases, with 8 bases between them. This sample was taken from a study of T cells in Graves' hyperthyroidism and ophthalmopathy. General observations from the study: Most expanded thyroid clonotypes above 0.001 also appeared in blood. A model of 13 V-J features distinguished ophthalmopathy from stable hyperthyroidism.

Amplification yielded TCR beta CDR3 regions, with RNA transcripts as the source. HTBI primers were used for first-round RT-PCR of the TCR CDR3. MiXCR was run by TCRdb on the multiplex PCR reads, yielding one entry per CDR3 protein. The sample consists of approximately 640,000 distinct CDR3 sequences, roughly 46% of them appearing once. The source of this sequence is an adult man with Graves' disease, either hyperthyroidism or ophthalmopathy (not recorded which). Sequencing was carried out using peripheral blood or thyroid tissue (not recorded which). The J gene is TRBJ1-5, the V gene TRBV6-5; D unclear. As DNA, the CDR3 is TGTGCCAGCAGTTATCGGAATCATCAGCCCCAGCATTTT. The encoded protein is CASSYRNHQPQHF.